This TCR beta chain was documented in a study of blood T cells in healthy people across ages. Germline CDR1 SGHAT, CDR2 FQNNGV. The ends lost 5 bases at V and 3 bases at J; junction bases unmatched: 10. CDR3 length equals 15 residues. It was with a sample-barcoded 5' primer and a J-beta primer mix that a second PCR of about 6 to 12 cycles was run. TCRdb reprocessed the 5' RACE reads via MiXCR and lists one record per CDR3 protein. This sample has 1 million or so distinct CDR3 sequences, with roughly 24% found just once. These data also featured in a second study, about T cells of mothers and their children.

Material for sequencing was blood. The chain uses TRBV11-2 and TRBJ2-7, with 7 positions matching TRBD1. This sequence was found in a girl aged 2 to 9 in good health. For the CDR3, the DNA is TGTGCCAGCAGCGCCGGGACAGAGCTCATCTACGAGCAGTACTTC. It yields the protein CASSAGTELIYEQYF.